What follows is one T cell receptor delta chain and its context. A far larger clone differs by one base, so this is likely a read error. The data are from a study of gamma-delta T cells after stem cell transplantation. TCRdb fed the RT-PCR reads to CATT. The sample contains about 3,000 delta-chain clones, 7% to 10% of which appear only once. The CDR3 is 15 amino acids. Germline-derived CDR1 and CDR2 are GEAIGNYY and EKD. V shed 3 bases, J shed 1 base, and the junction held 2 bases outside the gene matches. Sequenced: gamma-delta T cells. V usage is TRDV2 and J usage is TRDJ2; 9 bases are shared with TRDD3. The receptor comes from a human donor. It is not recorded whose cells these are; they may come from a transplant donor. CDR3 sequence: CACDALGDLTAQLFF. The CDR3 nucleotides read TGTGCCTGTGACGCACTGGGGGATTTGACAGCACAACTCTTCTTT.